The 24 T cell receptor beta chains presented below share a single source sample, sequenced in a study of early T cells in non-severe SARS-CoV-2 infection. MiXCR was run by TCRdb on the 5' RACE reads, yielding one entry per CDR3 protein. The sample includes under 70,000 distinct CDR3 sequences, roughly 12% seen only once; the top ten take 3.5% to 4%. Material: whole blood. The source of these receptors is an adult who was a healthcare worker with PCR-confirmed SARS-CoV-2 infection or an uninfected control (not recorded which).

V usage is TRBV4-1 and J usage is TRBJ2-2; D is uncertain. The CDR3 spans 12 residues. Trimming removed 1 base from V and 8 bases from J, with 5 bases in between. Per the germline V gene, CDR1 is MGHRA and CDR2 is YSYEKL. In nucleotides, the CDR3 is TGCGCCAGCAGCCAAGCTTGGGGGGAGCTGTTTTTT. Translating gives CASSQAWGELFF.

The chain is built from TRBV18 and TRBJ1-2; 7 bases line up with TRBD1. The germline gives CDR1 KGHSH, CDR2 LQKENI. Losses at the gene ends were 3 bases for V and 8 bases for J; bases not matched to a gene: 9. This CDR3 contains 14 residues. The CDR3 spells CASSPQTGAEGYTF. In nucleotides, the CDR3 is TGTGCCAGCTCACCGCAAACAGGGGCGGAGGGCTACACCTTC.

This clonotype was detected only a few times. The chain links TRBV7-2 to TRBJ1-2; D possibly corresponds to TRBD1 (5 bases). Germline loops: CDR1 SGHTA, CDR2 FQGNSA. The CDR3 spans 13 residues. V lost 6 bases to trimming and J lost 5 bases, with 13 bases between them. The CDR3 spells CASSLRGGYGYTF. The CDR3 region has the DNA TGTGCCAGCAGTCTAAGGGGTGGTTATGGCTACACCTTC.

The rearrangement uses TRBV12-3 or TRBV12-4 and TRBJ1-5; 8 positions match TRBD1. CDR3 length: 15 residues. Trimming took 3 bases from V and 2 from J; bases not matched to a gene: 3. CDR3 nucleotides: TGTGCCAGCAGTTTGGACAGGGTGGGCAATCAGCCCCAGCATTTT. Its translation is CASSLDRVGNQPQHF.

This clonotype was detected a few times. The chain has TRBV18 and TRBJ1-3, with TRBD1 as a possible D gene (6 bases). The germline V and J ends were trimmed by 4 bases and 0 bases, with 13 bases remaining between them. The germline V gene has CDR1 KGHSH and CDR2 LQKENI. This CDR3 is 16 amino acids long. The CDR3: CASSLGTGSSGNTIYF. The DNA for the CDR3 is TGTGCCAGCTCACTAGGAACAGGGAGCTCTGGAAACACCATATATTTT.

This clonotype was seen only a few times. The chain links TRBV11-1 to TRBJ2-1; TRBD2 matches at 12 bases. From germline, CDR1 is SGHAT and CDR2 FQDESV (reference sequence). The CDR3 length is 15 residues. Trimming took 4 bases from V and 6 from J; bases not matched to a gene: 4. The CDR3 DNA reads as TGTGCCAGCAGCTACCTAGCGGGAGGGGTCAATGAGCAGTTCTTC. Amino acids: CASSYLAGGVNEQFF.

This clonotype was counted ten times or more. The CDR3 spells CASSLDSGQGARPGANVLTF. CDR3 bases: TGTGCCAGCAGCTTAGATTCCGGACAGGGGGCACGTCCTGGGGCCAACGTCCTGACTTTC. J is TRBJ2-6 and V is TRBV7-9; 11 bases map to TRBD1. Germline assignment: CDR1 SEHNR and CDR2 FQNEAQ (reference sequence). Trimming removed 1 base from V and 2 bases from J; junction bases left unmatched: 10. CDR3 length equals 20 residues.

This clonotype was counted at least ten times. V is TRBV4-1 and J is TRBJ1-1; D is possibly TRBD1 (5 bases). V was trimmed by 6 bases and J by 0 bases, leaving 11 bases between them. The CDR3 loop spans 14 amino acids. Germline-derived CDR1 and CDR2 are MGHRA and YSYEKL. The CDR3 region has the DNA TGCGCCAGCAGGCCGACAGCCGTGAACACTGAAGCTTTCTTT. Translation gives CASRPTAVNTEAFF.

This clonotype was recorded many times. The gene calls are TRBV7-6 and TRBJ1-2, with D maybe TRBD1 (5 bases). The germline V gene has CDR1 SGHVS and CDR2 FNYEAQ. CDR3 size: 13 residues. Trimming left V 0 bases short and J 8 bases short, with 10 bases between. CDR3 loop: CASSLAAGQGYTF. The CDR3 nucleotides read TGTGCCAGCAGCTTAGCGGCAGGGCAGGGCTACACCTTC.

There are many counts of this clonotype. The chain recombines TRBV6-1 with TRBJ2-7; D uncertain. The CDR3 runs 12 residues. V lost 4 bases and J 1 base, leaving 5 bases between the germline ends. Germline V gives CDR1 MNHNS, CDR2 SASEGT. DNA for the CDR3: TGTGCCAGCAGTGGACGGTCCTACGAGCAGTACTTC. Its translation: CASSGRSYEQYF.

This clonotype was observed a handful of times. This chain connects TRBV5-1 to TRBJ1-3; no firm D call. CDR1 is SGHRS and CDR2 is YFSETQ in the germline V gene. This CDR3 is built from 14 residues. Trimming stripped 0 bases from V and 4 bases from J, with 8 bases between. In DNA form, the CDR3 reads TGCGCCAGCAGCTTGGCCGTAGGGGGAAACACCATATATTTT. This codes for CASSLAVGGNTIYF.

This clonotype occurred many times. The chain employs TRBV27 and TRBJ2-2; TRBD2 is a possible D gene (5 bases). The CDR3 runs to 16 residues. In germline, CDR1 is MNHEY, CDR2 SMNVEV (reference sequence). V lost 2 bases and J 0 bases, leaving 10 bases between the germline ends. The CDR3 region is CASSLEGPANTGELFF. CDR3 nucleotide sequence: TGTGCCAGCAGTTTAGAGGGCCCAGCGAACACCGGGGAGCTGTTTTTT.

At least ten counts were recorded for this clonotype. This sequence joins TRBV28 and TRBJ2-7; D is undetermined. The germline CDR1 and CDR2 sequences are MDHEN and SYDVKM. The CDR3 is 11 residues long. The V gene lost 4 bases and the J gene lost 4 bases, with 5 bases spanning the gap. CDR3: CASSSRYEQYF. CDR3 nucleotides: TGTGCCAGCAGTTCGAGGTACGAGCAGTACTTC.

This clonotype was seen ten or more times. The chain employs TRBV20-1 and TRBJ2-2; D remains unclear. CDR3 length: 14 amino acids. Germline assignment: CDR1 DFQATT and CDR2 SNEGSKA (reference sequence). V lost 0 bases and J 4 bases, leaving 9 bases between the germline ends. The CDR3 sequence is CSAREGSFTGELFF. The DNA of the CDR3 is TGCAGTGCTAGAGAGGGCTCCTTCACCGGGGAGCTGTTTTTT.

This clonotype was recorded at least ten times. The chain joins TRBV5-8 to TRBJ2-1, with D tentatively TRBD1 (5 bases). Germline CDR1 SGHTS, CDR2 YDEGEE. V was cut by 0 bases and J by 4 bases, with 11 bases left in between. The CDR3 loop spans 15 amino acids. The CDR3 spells CASSLGAGPYNEQFF. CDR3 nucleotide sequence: TGTGCCAGCAGCTTGGGTGCAGGGCCATACAATGAGCAGTTCTTC. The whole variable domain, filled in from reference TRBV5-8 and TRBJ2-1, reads EAGVTQSPTHLIKTRGQQATLRCSPISGHTSVYWYQQALGLGLQFLLWYDEGEERNRGNFPPRFSGRQFPNYSSELNVNALELEDSALYLCASSLGAGPYNEQFFGPGTRLTVL.

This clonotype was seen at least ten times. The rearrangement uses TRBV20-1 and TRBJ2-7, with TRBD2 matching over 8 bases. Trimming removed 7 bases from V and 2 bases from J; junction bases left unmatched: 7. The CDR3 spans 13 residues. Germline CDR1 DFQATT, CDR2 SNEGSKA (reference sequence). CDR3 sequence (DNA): TGCAGTGTAGTTAGCGGGGCGGCCTACGAGCAGTACTTC. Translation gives CSVVSGAAYEQYF.

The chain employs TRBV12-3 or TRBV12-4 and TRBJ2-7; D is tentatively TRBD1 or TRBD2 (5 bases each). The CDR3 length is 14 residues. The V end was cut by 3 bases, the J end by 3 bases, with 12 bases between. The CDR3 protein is CASSFGDGDYEQYF. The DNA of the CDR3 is TGTGCCAGCAGTTTTGGGGACGGAGACTACGAGCAGTACTTC.

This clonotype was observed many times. DNA of the CDR3: TGCAGCGTTGCTCCGGGACAGCCCTCGGAGGAGCAGTACTTC. Translated, it gives CSVAPGQPSEEQYF. The chain is built from TRBV29-1 and TRBJ2-7; 7 bases fit TRBD1. Germline lookup yields CDR1 SQVTM and CDR2 ANQGSEA. V trimming: 4 bases; J trimming: 7 bases; junction bases outside the gene matches: 13. This CDR3 region has 14 residues.

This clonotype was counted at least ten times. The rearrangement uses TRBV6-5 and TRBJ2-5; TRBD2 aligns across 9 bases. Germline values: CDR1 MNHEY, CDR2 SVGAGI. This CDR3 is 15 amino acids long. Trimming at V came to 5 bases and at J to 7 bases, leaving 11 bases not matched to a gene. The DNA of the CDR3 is TGTGCCAGCAGTCCTCTAGCGGGGACCTCAGGGACCCAGTACTTC. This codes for CASSPLAGTSGTQYF.

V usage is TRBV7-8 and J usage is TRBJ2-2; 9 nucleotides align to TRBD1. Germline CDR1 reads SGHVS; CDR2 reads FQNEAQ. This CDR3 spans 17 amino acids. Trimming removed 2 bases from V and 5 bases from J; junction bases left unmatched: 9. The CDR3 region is CASSLTPTGGQTGELFF. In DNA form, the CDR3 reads TGTGCCAGCAGCTTAACCCCCACAGGGGGCCAAACCGGGGAGCTGTTTTTT.

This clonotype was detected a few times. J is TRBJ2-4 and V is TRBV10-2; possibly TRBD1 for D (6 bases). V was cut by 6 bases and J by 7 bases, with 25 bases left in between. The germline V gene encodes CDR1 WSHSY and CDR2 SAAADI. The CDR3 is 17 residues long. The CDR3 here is CASSITGSTVSGNIQYF. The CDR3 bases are TGCGCCAGCAGCATAACAGGGTCCACTGTGTCGGGTAACATTCAGTACTTC.

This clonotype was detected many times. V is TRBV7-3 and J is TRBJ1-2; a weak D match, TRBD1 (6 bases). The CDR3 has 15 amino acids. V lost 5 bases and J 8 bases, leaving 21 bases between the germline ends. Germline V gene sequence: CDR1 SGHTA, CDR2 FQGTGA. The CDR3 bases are TGTGCCAGCAGCCACCCGACGGGGGGGCGCGGAGGCTACACCTTC. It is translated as CASSHPTGGRGGYTF.

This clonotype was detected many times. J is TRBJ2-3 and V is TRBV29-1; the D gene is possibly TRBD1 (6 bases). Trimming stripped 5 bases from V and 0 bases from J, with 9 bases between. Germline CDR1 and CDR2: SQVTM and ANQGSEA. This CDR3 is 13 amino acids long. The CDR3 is CSVRRGSTDTQYF. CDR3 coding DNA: TGCAGCGTTCGCAGGGGTAGCACAGATACGCAGTATTTT.

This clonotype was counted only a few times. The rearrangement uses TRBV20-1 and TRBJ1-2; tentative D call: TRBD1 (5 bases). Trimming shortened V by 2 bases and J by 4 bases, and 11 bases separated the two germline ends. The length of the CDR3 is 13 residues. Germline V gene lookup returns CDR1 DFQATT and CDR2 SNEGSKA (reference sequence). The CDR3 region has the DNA TGCAGTGCTAGAACCGACAGACGCTATGGCTACACCTTC. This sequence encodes CSARTDRRYGYTF.